The sequence of this T cell receptor beta chain was determined in a study of blood T cell repertoires in COVID-19. Study at large: COVID-19 samples, acute and convalescent, were from the United States, Italy and Spain. T cells, B-cell-depleted T cells, or PBMCs provided the cDNA or gDNA that served as material.

This CDR3 has 15 amino acids. The V end was cut by 0 bases, the J end by 8 bases, with 13 bases between. Germline assignment: CDR1 KGHSH and CDR2 LQKENI. As handled by the study authors: Nucleated cell counts were estimated from reference gene primer amplification. Here immunoSEQ multiplex PCR was the method, and the copy in TCRdb shows in-frame clones only, minus some. The DNA was the basis for D and trimming; V, J and clone size are from that table. The profile covers 30,000 to 35,000 clones, with around 84% appearing a single time and around 15% taken by the ten largest. Sequenced material: peripheral blood. This receptor was identified in a human donor with acute or convalescent COVID-19. The donor label of this sample is uncertain. The chain couples TRBV18 to TRBJ1-4, with D tentatively TRBD1 (5 bases). The CDR3 region is CASSPPGRDGEKLFF. The CDR3, as DNA: TGTGCCAGCTCACCACCGGGCAGGGATGGAGAAAAACTGTTTTTT.